Each of the 5 T cell receptor beta chains below was sequenced from the same sample in a study of identical twins. TCRdb re-called the 5' RACE reads through MiXCR, storing one row per CDR3 protein. This sample carries 1.5 million to 2 million distinct CDR3 sequences, more than 30% of them seen once, and the ten largest clones take 0.27%. The specimen sequenced was cord blood. The receptor source for this set is a newborn girl in good health.

Comment on this clonotype: This clone may be a read error of a much larger clone one base away. The chain uses TRBV28 and TRBJ2-3, with no clear D. The V end lost 4 bases, the J end lost 2 bases, and 13 bases lay between the germline ends. This CDR3 region has 15 residues. Germline values: CDR1 MDHEN, CDR2 SYDVKM. Here the CDR3 DNA reads TGTGCCAGCAGTTCGGGCTCCGCAGACACAGATACGCAGTATTTT. Translation gives CASSSGSADTDTQYF.

This clonotype appeared a few times. The chain has TRBV7-2 and TRBJ2-7, with D perhaps matching TRBD1 or TRBD2 (5 bases each). Germline values: CDR1 SGHTA, CDR2 FQGNSA. V dropped 0 bases and J dropped 4 bases, with 13 bases sitting between them. The CDR3 totals 15 residues. CDR3 sequence (DNA): TGTGCCAGCAGCTTAGCTTTCGGGGCCAGTTACGAGCAGTACTTC. Translation: CASSLAFGASYEQYF.

The rearrangement links TRBV10-3 to TRBJ1-6, with a tentative D call TRBD1 (5 bases). Germline V CDR1 and CDR2: ENHRY, SYGVKD. V gave up 8 bases and J gave up 5 bases, with 13 bases separating them. The CDR3 loop spans 14 amino acids. CDR3 amino acids: CAISSTGHNSPLHF. In DNA form, the CDR3 reads TGTGCCATCTCATCGACGGGGCATAATTCACCCCTCCACTTT.

This clonotype was observed a handful of times. V and J are TRBV7-6 and TRBJ1-1; D is unresolved. Trimming removed 2 bases from V and 3 bases from J, with 7 bases in between. This CDR3 is built from 13 residues. CDR1 SGHVS and CDR2 FNYEAQ come from the germline V gene. The CDR3 sequence: CASSLSSYTEAFF. DNA of the CDR3: TGTGCCAGCAGCTTAAGCAGTTACACTGAAGCTTTCTTT.

V usage is TRBV20-1 and J usage is TRBJ2-3, with 8 bases that match TRBD2. V gave up 4 bases and J gave up 2 bases; unmatched junction bases: 2. CDR3 length: 13 residues. In germline, CDR1 is DFQATT, CDR2 SNEGSKA (reference sequence). CDR3: CSATGGPTDTQYF. CDR3 coding DNA: TGCAGTGCTACGGGGGGGCCCACAGATACGCAGTATTTT.